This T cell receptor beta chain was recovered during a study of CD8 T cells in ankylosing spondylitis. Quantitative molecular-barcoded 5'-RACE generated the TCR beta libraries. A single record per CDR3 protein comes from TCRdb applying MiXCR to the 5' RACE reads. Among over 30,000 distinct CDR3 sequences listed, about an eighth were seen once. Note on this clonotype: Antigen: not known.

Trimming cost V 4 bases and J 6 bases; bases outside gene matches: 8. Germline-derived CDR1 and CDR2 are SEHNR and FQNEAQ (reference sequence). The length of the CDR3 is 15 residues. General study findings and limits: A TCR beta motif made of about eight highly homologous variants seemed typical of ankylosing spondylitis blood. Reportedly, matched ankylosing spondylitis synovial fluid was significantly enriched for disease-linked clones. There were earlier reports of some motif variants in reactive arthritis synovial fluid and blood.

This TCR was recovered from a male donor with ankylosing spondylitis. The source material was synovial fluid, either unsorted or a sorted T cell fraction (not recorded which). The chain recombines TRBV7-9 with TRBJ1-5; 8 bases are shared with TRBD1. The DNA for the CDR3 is TGTGCCAGCAGCTCAGGGGGCCCGGGGCTTCAGCCCCAGCATTTT. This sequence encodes CASSSGGPGLQPQHF.